These T cell receptor beta chains were read from a single sample in a study of T cell responses to AZD1222 COVID-19 vaccine. Profiled with immunoSEQ multiplex PCR; TCRdb holds only in-frame clones, not every one. Altogether around 33,000 clones are present, 90% to 95% being singletons, with the ten largest covering under 60%. This specimen was peripheral blood, taken on day 0 of AZD1222 vaccination. The receptors come from an adult in good health. Each CDR3 is given with its conserved first and last residue. D genes are given only for firm matches. Rows may omit the clone size; those that give it use once, few, many or a size class.

clone_size j_call d_call v_call cdr3_aa cdr3_nt
- TRBJ1-1 - TRBV10-2 CASSESKGGGNTEAFF TGCGCCAGCAGTGAGTCTAAAGGGGGGGGGAACACTGAAGCTTTCTTT
- TRBJ2-5 TRBD2 TRBV3-1/TRBV3-2 CASSQATSGGETQYF TGTGCCAGCAGCCAAGCGACTAGCGGGGGGGAGACCCAGTACTTC
- TRBJ1-1 - TRBV11-2 CASSPLQGNKHTEAFF TGTGCCAGCAGCCCGCTACAGGGTAATAAGCACACTGAAGCTTTCTTT
- TRBJ1-1 TRBD1 TRBV27 CASGDRVEAFF TGTGCCAGCGGAGACAGGGTGGAGGCTTTCTTT
- TRBJ1-2 - TRBV6-2/TRBV6-3 CASSYGGYGYTF TGTGCCAGCAGTTACGGCGGCTATGGCTACACCTTC
- TRBJ2-1 - TRBV19 CASSISPGFVHNEQFF TGTGCCAGTAGTATCTCGCCAGGGTTCGTCCACAATGAGCAGTTCTTC
- TRBJ1-5 TRBD1 TRBV6-2/TRBV6-3 CASSYPAGGMRSNQPQHF TGTGCCAGCAGTTACCCGGCAGGGGGAATGCGAAGCAATCAGCCCCAGCATTTT
- TRBJ1-4 - TRBV30 CACPRELNEKLFF TGTGCCTGCCCCAGGGAACTTAATGAAAAACTGTTTTTT
once TRBJ2-1 - TRBV7-8 CASSIGGYEQFF TGTGCCAGCAGCATAGGGGGATATGAGCAGTTCTTC
- TRBJ1-1 TRBD1 TRBV9 CASSAAGTGEAFF TGTGCCAGCAGCGCAGCCGGGACAGGGGAAGCTTTCTTT
- TRBJ1-1 TRBD1 TRBV2 CASSGVGQGLNTEAFF TGTGCCAGCAGTGGGGTTGGACAGGGCCTGAACACTGAAGCTTTCTTT
- TRBJ2-3 - TRBV7-9 CASSLGPNTQYF TGTGCCAGCAGCTTAGGTCCCAATACGCAGTATTTT
- TRBJ1-2 - TRBV10-3 CAISGGQNYGYTF TGTGCCATCAGTGGTGGACAGAACTATGGCTACACCTTC
few TRBJ1-2 - TRBV7-2 CAKRPDNYGYTF TGTGCCAAAAGACCAGATAACTATGGCTACACCTTC
- TRBJ2-1 - TRBV24-1 CATSDTRSNEQFF TGTGCCACCAGTGATACACGTTCGAATGAGCAGTTCTTC
- TRBJ1-1 TRBD1 TRBV5-1 CASSSIKDRLDLNTEAFF TGCGCCAGCAGCTCGATAAAGGACAGGCTTGACTTGAACACTGAAGCTTTCTTT
- TRBJ2-2 TRBD1 TRBV30 CAWSVRTGMGTGELFF TGTGCCTGGAGTGTACGGACAGGGATGGGCACCGGGGAGCTGTTTTTT
once TRBJ2-7 - TRBV13 CASRSGQGFSYEQYF TGTGCCAGCCGGTCCGGCCAGGGATTCTCCTACGAGCAGTACTTC
- TRBJ2-7 - TRBV10-3 CAINPGHSSYEQYF TGTGCCATCAACCCGGGACACTCGTCCTACGAGCAGTACTTC
- TRBJ1-2 - TRBV6-6 CASRRGYSTNYGYTF TGTGCCAGCAGAAGGGGTTACAGTACTAACTATGGCTACACCTTC
- TRBJ2-7 - TRBV6-5 CASTKSYEQYF TGTGCCAGCACGAAGTCCTACGAGCAGTACTTC
- TRBJ1-4 TRBD1 TRBV14 CASSPPGQGSEKLFF TGTGCCAGCAGCCCGCCAGGACAGGGGTCTGAAAAACTGTTTTTT
- TRBJ2-3 TRBD1 TRBV6-5 CASSSMGQGALGQYF TGTGCCAGCAGTTCGATGGGACAGGGGGCGTTGGGGCAGTATTTT
- TRBJ1-5 TRBD1 TRBV3-1/TRBV3-2 CASSHAGQVSNQPQHF TGTGCCAGCAGCCACGCGGGACAGGTTTCAAATCAGCCCCAGCATTTT
- TRBJ1-3 TRBD1 TRBV5-1 CASREAQGGNTIYF TGCGCCAGCAGAGAGGCGCAGGGGGGTAACACCATATATTTT
- TRBJ1-2 - TRBV19 CASSIGGNYGYTF TGTGCCAGTAGCATCGGGGGAAACTATGGCTACACCTTC
- TRBJ2-2 - TRBV18 CASSPLQGQTGELFF TGTGCCAGCTCACCTCTTCAGGGGCAAACCGGGGAGCTGTTTTTT
- TRBJ1-1 - TRBV6-5 CASSYSRYLVAFF TGTGCCAGCAGTTACTCTCGTTATTTGGTCGCTTTCTTT
- TRBJ2-3 TRBD1 TRBV7-6 CASSSPLGTGSPSTDTQYF TGTGCCAGCAGCTCCCCCTTAGGGACAGGCTCCCCGAGCACAGATACGCAGTATTTT
- TRBJ2-3 - TRBV18 CASSPPQPVATDTQYF TGTGCCAGCTCACCACCGCAACCGGTTGCAACAGATACGCAGTATTTT
- TRBJ1-5 - TRBV3-1/TRBV3-2 CASGENDNQPQHF TGTGCCAGTGGGGAGAACGACAATCAGCCCCAGCATTTT
- TRBJ1-2 - TRBV21-1 CASSKVRVWRTVIGYGYTF TGTGCCAGCAGCAAAGTTCGGGTGTGGAGGACAGTGATCGGCTATGGCTACACCTTC
- TRBJ2-1 - TRBV29-1 CSTGTSSYNEQFF TGCAGCACTGGGACCAGCTCCTACAATGAGCAGTTCTTC
- TRBJ1-2 TRBD1 TRBV24-1 CATSKTGDRGYTF TGTGCCACCAGTAAAACAGGGGACCGGGGCTACACCTTC
- TRBJ1-2 TRBD1 TRBV12-5 CASGRQGSYGYTF TGTGCTAGTGGTCGACAGGGGAGCTATGGCTACACCTTC
- TRBJ1-5 - TRBV27 CASSLGRNQPQHF TGTGCCAGCAGTTTAGGACGGAATCAGCCCCAGCATTTT
- TRBJ2-3 TRBD2 TRBV7-9 CASSSAGGVADTQYF TGTGCCAGCAGCTCCGCGGGGGGTGTAGCAGATACGCAGTATTTT
- TRBJ2-5 - TRBV9 CASSVGQVQETQYF TGTGCCAGCAGCGTAGGGCAGGTCCAAGAGACCCAGTACTTC
- TRBJ1-1 - TRBV30 CAWSVAPRVTEAFF TGTGCCTGGAGTGTAGCCCCCAGGGTTACTGAAGCTTTCTTT
- TRBJ1-1 TRBD1 TRBV30 CAWSSGGNTEAFF TGTGCCTGGAGTTCAGGGGGGAACACTGAAGCTTTCTTT
- TRBJ2-5 TRBD2 TRBV7-2 CASSFNSGYQETQYF TGTGCCAGCAGCTTTAATAGCGGGTACCAAGAGACCCAGTACTTC
- TRBJ2-5 TRBD2 TRBV5-4 CASSLGGGAYQETQYF TGTGCCAGCAGCCTTGGGGGGGGAGCTTACCAAGAGACCCAGTACTTC
- TRBJ1-4 TRBD1 TRBV30 CAWSGGTGVGEKLFF TGTGCCTGGAGTGGCGGAACAGGGGTCGGTGAAAAACTGTTTTTT
- TRBJ2-3 TRBD1 TRBV7-2 CATRTGGSGDTQYF TGTGCCACCCGGACAGGGGGCTCGGGAGATACGCAGTATTTT
once TRBJ1-1 - TRBV7-6 CASSLQTRGNTEAFF TGTGCCAGCAGCTTACAGACAAGGGGGAACACTGAAGCTTTCTTT
- TRBJ1-5 - TRBV19 CASSPSLNSNQPQHF TGTGCCAGTAGTCCCTCGCTTAATAGCAATCAGCCCCAGCATTTT
- TRBJ2-3 TRBD2 TRBV6-1 CASSKAGLPSADTQYF TGTGCCAGCAGTAAAGCGGGACTTCCCTCAGCAGATACGCAGTATTTT
- TRBJ1-5 - TRBV7-8 CASSLKESSRQPQHF TGTGCCAGCAGCTTAAAGGAGTCCAGCAGGCAGCCCCAGCATTTT
- TRBJ2-1 - TRBV30 CAWSVLHEQFF TGTGCCTGGAGTGTACTGCATGAGCAGTTCTTC
- TRBJ1-4 - TRBV7-2 CASSLDVRATNEKLFF TGTGCCAGCAGCTTAGATGTAAGAGCAACTAATGAAAAACTGTTTTTT
few TRBJ1-2 - TRBV15 CATSASGPTNYGYTF TGTGCCACCAGCGCGTCCGGACCAACGAACTATGGCTACACCTTC
- TRBJ1-1 TRBD1 TRBV29-1 CSVRAGAGGTEAFF TGCAGCGTTCGGGCTGGGGCAGGGGGCACTGAAGCTTTCTTT
- TRBJ1-3 - TRBV11-2 CASSQGRGSGNTIYF TGTGCCAGCAGTCAGGGCAGGGGATCTGGAAACACCATATATTTT
- TRBJ1-1 TRBD1 TRBV29-1 CSVYRGWTEAFF TGCAGCGTCTACAGGGGGTGGACTGAAGCTTTCTTT
- TRBJ1-6 - TRBV19 CASSTRTDNSPLHF TGTGCCAGTAGTACCCGGACGGATAATTCACCCCTCCACTTT